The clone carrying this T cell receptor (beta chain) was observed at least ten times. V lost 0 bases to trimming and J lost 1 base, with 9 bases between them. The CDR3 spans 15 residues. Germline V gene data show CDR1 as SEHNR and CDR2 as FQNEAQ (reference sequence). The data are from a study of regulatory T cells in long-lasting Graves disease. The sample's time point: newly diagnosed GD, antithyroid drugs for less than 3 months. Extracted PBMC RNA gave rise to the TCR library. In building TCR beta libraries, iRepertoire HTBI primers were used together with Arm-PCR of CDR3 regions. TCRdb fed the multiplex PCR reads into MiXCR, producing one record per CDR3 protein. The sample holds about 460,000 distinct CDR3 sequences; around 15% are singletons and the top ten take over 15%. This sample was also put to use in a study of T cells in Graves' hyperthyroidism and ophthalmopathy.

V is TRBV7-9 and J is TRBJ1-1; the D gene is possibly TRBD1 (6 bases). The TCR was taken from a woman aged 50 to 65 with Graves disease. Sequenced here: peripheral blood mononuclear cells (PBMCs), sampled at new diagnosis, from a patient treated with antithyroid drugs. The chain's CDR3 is CASSLARTANTEAFF. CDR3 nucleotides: TGTGCCAGCAGCTTAGCAAGGACAGCGAACACTGAAGCTTTCTTT.